This T cell receptor (beta chain) was obtained from a study of blood T cell repertoires in COVID-19. Original data processing: Amplified reference gene primers provided the basis for estimating nucleated cell counts. Method: immunoSEQ multiplex PCR; TCRdb's copy keeps in-frame clones and lacks some. V and J calls and clone size come straight from that table; D and trimming were deduced from the DNA. The sample contains fewer than 110,000 clones, 84% of which appear only once. The CDR3 totals 14 residues. CDR1 is SGHNT and CDR2 is YENEEA in the germline V gene. The ends were cut back, 4 bases at V and 4 bases at J, with 13 bases in the middle.

The chain recombines TRBV11-3 with TRBJ2-5; D might be TRBD1 (5 bases). The TCR was taken from a human donor in a cohort sampled during active or convalescent COVID-19. The sample consisted of peripheral blood. This CDR3 reads CASSSWTSRETQYF. The CDR3, as DNA: TGTGCCAGCAGCTCGTGGACATCTCGAGAGACCCAGTACTTC.